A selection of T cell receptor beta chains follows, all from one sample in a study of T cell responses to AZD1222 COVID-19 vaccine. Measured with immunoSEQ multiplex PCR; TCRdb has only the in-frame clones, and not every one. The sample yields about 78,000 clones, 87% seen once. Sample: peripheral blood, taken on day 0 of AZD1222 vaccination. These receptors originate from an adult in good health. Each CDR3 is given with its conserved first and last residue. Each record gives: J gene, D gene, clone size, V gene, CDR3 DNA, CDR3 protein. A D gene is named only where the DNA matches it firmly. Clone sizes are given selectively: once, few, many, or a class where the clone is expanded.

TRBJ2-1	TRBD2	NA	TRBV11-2	TGTGCCAGCAGCTCCCAAGGGACTAGGCAGTTCTTC	CASSSQGTRQFF
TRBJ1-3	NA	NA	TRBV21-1	TGTGCCAGCAGCAAGTGGAACCACCCCACCAGTCGTGGAAACACCATATATTTT	CASSKWNHPTSRGNTIYF
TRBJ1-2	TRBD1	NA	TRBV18	TGTGCCAGCTCATCAGAAGACAGGGGCTATGGCTACACCTTC	CASSSEDRGYGYTF
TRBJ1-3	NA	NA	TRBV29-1	TGCAGCGTCAACCGAGCAGGGGGAAACACCATATATTTT	CSVNRAGGNTIYF
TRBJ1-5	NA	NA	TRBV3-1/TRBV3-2	TGTGCCAGCAGCCAAGGGAGGACCAGCCAGCCCCAGCATTTT	CASSQGRTSQPQHF
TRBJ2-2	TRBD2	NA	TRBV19	TGTGCCAGTAGAGAACTAGCGGGAAACACCGGGGAGCTGTTTTTT	CASRELAGNTGELFF
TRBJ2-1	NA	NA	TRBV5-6	TGTGCCAGCAGCTTGTTGAATGAGCAGTTCTTC	CASSLLNEQFF
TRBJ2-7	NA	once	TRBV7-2	TGTGCCAGCAGCTTATTCCCCCCGACTGAGCAGTACTTC	CASSLFPPTEQYF
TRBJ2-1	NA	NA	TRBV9	TGTGCCAGCAGCGTAGACGGACTACTTTACAATGAGCAGTTCTTC	CASSVDGLLYNEQFF
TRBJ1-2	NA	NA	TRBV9	TGTGCCAGCAGCGTTAGTAGTAGAACCGGGGGAGATGGCTACACCTTC	CASSVSSRTGGDGYTF